Listed below are T cell receptor beta chains from one sample, sequenced in a study of T cell responses to AZD1222 COVID-19 vaccine. Clones were sequenced by immunoSEQ multiplex PCR, and TCRdb holds only the in-frame ones, with some missing. Of around 140,000 clones listed, roughly 89% are singletons. The sequencing here drew on peripheral blood, taken 28 days after the second AZD1222 dose. The receptors were sampled from an adult who received the AZD1222 COVID-19 vaccine. Each CDR3 is given with its conserved first and last residue. The D gene is left open where the match is weak. Size is stated for part of the rows, as once, few or many counts, or as a class when the clone is expanded.

v_gene: TRBV6-6; abundance: NA; d_gene: NA; j_gene: TRBJ2-7; CDR3aa: CASSYGVPHEQYF; CDR3nt: TGTGCCAGCAGTTACGGGGTTCCTCACGAGCAGTACTTC
v_gene: TRBV7-2; abundance: once; d_gene: NA; j_gene: TRBJ2-1; CDR3aa: CASSLFAGASSYNEQFF; CDR3nt: TGTGCCAGCAGCTTATTCGCAGGGGCCAGCTCCTACAATGAGCAGTTCTTC
v_gene: TRBV30; abundance: NA; d_gene: NA; j_gene: TRBJ1-6; CDR3aa: CAWSVSGGINSPLHF; CDR3nt: TGTGCCTGGAGTGTATCCGGGGGGATTAATTCACCCCTCCACTTT
v_gene: TRBV6-5; abundance: NA; d_gene: NA; j_gene: TRBJ1-6; CDR3aa: CASSYSWGDNSPLHF; CDR3nt: TGTGCCAGCAGTTACTCCTGGGGAGATAATTCACCCCTCCACTTT
v_gene: TRBV6-6; abundance: NA; d_gene: TRBD2; j_gene: TRBJ2-5; CDR3aa: CASSWTSRDQYF; CDR3nt: TGTGCCAGCAGTTGGACTAGCAGGGACCAGTACTTC
v_gene: TRBV4-3; abundance: NA; d_gene: NA; j_gene: TRBJ2-7; CDR3aa: CASSQDGVGYEQYF; CDR3nt: TGCGCCAGCAGCCAAGATGGAGTCGGGTACGAGCAGTACTTC
v_gene: TRBV2; abundance: NA; d_gene: NA; j_gene: TRBJ2-5; CDR3aa: CASSEALRRPHF; CDR3nt: TGTGCCAGCAGTGAAGCGCTTCGCAGGCCTCACTTC
v_gene: TRBV5-4; abundance: NA; d_gene: TRBD1; j_gene: TRBJ2-1; CDR3aa: CASSPPTIFRDRGDNEQFF; CDR3nt: TGTGCCAGCAGCCCTCCCACGATTTTCCGGGACAGGGGCGACAATGAGCAGTTCTTC
v_gene: TRBV19; abundance: NA; d_gene: TRBD2; j_gene: TRBJ2-1; CDR3aa: CASSIDSGLAIIGSYNEQFF; CDR3nt: TGTGCCAGTAGTATAGATTCGGGACTAGCGATCATCGGCTCCTACAATGAGCAGTTCTTC
v_gene: TRBV9; abundance: NA; d_gene: TRBD2; j_gene: TRBJ2-7; CDR3aa: CASSGTSGQDEQYF; CDR3nt: TGTGCCAGCAGCGGGACTAGCGGGCAAGACGAGCAGTACTTC
v_gene: TRBV25-1; abundance: NA; d_gene: NA; j_gene: TRBJ1-1; CDR3aa: CASSERKGPGTEAFF; CDR3nt: TGTGCCAGCAGTGAAAGAAAGGGTCCGGGCACTGAAGCTTTCTTT
v_gene: TRBV7-8; abundance: NA; d_gene: TRBD1; j_gene: TRBJ2-7; CDR3aa: CASSSDRGIRGEQYF; CDR3nt: TGTGCCAGCAGCTCCGACAGGGGAATACGGGGCGAGCAGTACTTC
v_gene: TRBV7-2; abundance: NA; d_gene: NA; j_gene: TRBJ2-7; CDR3aa: CASSLGGVLSYEQYF; CDR3nt: TGTGCCAGCAGCTTAGGAGGGGTGCTATCCTACGAGCAGTACTTC
v_gene: TRBV4-2; abundance: NA; d_gene: TRBD1; j_gene: TRBJ1-5; CDR3aa: CASSQEFQGGWNQPQHF; CDR3nt: TGTGCCAGCAGCCAAGAGTTTCAGGGGGGGTGGAATCAGCCCCAGCATTTT
v_gene: TRBV5-6; abundance: once; d_gene: TRBD1; j_gene: TRBJ1-5; CDR3aa: CASSRIRDSVQPQHF; CDR3nt: TGTGCCAGCAGCAGGATCCGGGACAGCGTTCAGCCCCAGCATTTT
v_gene: TRBV10-3; abundance: NA; d_gene: NA; j_gene: TRBJ1-1; CDR3aa: CAISEGRENTEAFF; CDR3nt: TGTGCCATCAGTGAAGGTCGAGAGAACACTGAAGCTTTCTTT
v_gene: TRBV6-6; abundance: NA; d_gene: TRBD2; j_gene: TRBJ2-7; CDR3aa: CASSFGTGGSYEQYF; CDR3nt: TGTGCCAGCAGTTTTGGGACGGGGGGTTCCTACGAGCAGTACTTC
v_gene: TRBV7-2; abundance: NA; d_gene: NA; j_gene: TRBJ2-4; CDR3aa: CASSLGAGNIRYF; CDR3nt: TGTGCCAGCAGCTTAGGGGCAGGGAACATTCGGTACTTC
v_gene: TRBV7-2; abundance: NA; d_gene: TRBD2; j_gene: TRBJ2-5; CDR3aa: CASSATSGRPGETQYF; CDR3nt: TGTGCCAGCAGCGCTACTAGCGGGAGGCCTGGGGAGACCCAGTACTTC
v_gene: TRBV5-1; abundance: once; d_gene: NA; j_gene: TRBJ2-1; CDR3aa: CASSAGFGESSYNEQFF; CDR3nt: TGCGCCAGCAGCGCAGGATTCGGGGAGAGCTCCTACAATGAGCAGTTCTTC
v_gene: TRBV18; abundance: NA; d_gene: NA; j_gene: TRBJ1-1; CDR3aa: CASSPPQQNTEAFF; CDR3nt: TGTGCCAGCTCACCACCTCAGCAGAACACTGAAGCTTTCTTT
v_gene: TRBV6-1; abundance: NA; d_gene: TRBD2; j_gene: TRBJ2-7; CDR3aa: CASSVAGVSYEQYF; CDR3nt: TGTGCCAGCAGTGTAGCGGGAGTTTCCTACGAGCAGTACTTC
v_gene: TRBV6-5; abundance: NA; d_gene: NA; j_gene: TRBJ1-2; CDR3aa: CASSYSVSNFYGYTF; CDR3nt: TGTGCCAGCAGTTACTCTGTCAGCAACTTCTATGGCTACACCTTC
v_gene: TRBV5-1; abundance: NA; d_gene: NA; j_gene: TRBJ2-1; CDR3aa: CASSLGDPTGNEQFF; CDR3nt: TGCGCCAGCAGCTTGGGAGACCCAACAGGGAATGAGCAGTTCTTC
v_gene: TRBV7-9; abundance: NA; d_gene: NA; j_gene: TRBJ1-1; CDR3aa: CASSLESYTEAFF; CDR3nt: TGTGCCAGCAGCTTAGAAAGCTACACTGAAGCTTTCTTT